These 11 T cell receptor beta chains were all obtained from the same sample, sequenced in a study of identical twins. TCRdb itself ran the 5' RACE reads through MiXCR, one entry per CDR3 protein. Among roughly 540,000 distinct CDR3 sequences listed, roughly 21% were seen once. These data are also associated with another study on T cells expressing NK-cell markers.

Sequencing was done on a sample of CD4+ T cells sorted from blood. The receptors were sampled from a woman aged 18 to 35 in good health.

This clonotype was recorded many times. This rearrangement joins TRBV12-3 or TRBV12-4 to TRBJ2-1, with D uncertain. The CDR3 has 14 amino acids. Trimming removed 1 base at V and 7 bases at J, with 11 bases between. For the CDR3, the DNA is TGTGCCAGCAGTTTAGGTGGGCCTGTTAATGAGCAGTTCTTC. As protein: CASSLGGPVNEQFF.

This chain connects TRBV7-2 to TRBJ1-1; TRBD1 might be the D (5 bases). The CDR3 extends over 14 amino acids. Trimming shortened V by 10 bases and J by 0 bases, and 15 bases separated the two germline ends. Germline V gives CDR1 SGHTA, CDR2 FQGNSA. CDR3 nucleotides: TGTGCCATTCTAAGGGGTGGGATGAACACTGAAGCTTTCTTT. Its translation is CAILRGGMNTEAFF.

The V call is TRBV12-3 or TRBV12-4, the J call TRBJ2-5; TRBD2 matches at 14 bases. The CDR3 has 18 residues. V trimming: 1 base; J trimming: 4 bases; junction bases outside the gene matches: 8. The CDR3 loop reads CASSLGRLAGGRGETQYF. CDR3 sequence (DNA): TGTGCCAGCAGTTTAGGCAGACTAGCGGGAGGGCGTGGAGAGACCCAGTACTTC.

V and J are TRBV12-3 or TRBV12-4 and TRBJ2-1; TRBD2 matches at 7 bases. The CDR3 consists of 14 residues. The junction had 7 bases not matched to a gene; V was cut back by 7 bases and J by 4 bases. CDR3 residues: CASTLGGRYNEQFF. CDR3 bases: TGTGCCAGCACCCTCGGCGGGAGATACAATGAGCAGTTCTTC.

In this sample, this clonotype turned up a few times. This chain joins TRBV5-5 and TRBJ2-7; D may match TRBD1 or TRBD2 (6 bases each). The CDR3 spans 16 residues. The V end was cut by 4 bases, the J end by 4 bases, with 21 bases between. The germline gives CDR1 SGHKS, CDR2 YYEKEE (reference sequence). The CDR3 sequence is CASSRPKTRGEYEQYF. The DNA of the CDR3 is TGTGCCAGCAGCCGGCCGAAGACTAGGGGGGAATACGAGCAGTACTTC.

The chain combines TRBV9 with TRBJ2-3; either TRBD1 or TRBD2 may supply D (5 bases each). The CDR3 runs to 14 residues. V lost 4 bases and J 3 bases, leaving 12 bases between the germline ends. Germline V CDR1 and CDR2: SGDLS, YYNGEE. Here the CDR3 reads CASSRDPFTDTQYF. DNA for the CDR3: TGTGCCAGCAGCCGGGACCCATTTACAGATACGCAGTATTTT.

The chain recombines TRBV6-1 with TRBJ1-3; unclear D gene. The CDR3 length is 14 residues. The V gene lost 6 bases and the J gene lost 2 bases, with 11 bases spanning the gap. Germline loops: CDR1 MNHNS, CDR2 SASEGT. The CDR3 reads CASRPTVAGNTIYF. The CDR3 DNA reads TGTGCCAGCAGGCCTACAGTGGCTGGAAACACCATATATTTT.

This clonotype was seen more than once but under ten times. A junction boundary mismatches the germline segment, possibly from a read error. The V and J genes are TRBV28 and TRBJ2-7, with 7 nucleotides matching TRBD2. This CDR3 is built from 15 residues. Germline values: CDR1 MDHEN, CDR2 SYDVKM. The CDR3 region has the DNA TGTGCCAGCTCAGATGGGGGGGGTGGATATTACGGGCAGTACTTC. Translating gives CASSDGGGGYYGQYF.

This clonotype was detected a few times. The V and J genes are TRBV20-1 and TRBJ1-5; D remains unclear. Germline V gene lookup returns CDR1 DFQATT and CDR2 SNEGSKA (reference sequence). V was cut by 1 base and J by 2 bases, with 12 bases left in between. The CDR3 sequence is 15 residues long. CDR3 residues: CSARARPMRNQPQHF. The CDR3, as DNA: TGCAGTGCTAGAGCTCGTCCGATGCGCAATCAGCCCCAGCATTTT.

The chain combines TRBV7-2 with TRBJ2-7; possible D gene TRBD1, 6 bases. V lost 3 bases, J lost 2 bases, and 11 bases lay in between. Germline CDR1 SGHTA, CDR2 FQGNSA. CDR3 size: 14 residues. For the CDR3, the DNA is TGTGCCAGCAGCTTCAAGGGGACAACCTACGAGCAGTACTTC. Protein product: CASSFKGTTYEQYF. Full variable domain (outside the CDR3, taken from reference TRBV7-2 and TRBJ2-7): GAGVSQSPSNKVTEKGKDVELRCDPISGHTALYWYRQSLGQGLEFLIYFQGNSAPDKSGLPSDRFSAERTGGSVSTLTIQRTQQEDSAVYLCASSFKGTTYEQYFGPGTRLTVT.

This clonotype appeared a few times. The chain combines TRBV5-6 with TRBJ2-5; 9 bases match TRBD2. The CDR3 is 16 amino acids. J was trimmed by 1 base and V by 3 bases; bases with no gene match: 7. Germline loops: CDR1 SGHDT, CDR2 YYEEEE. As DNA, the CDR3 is TGTGCCAGCAGCTCTTTAGCGGGGGTGCTCCAAGAGACCCAGTACTTC. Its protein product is CASSSLAGVLQETQYF. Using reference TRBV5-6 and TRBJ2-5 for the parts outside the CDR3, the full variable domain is DAGVTQSPTHLIKTRGQQVTLRCSPKSGHDTVSWYQQALGQGPQFIFQYYEEEERQRGNFPDRFSGHQFPNYSSELNVNALLLGDSALYLCASSSLAGVLQETQYFGPGTRLLVL.